This T cell receptor (beta chain) was captured in a study of T cell changes during pregnancy in multiple sclerosis. Profiled with immunoSEQ multiplex PCR; TCRdb holds only in-frame clones, not every one. The sample includes tens of thousands of clones, 70% to 90% of them seen just once. A few counts support this clone. Germline V gene sequence: CDR1 SNHLY, CDR2 FYNNEI. V shed 10 bases and J shed 4 bases, with 16 bases lying between them. The CDR3 sequence is 13 residues long. The rearrangement links TRBV2 to TRBJ1-1; D gene ambiguous. The source material was CD8+ T cells from peripheral blood mononuclear cells, sampled in the third trimester of pregnancy. This clonotype was obtained from a female donor with multiple sclerosis, enrolled in a pregnancy study. The CDR3 nucleotides read TGTGCCAATCCGACGGATTGGAGCACTGAAGCTTTCTTT. As protein: CANPTDWSTEAFF.